This entry describes one TCR beta chain. This clonotype was counted at least ten times. Its binding antigen is unknown. No clone much larger than this one lies a single base away; base qualities are absent. The data are from a study of regulatory T cells in long-lasting Graves disease (dated by TCRdb to the early 2020s). Background on the whole study: Patients with newly diagnosed Graves' disease had been on antithyroid drugs for under 3 months. A total of about 35 samples underwent TCR sequencing, from roughly 13 patients with persistent Graves' disease and 20 patients with newly diagnosed Graves' disease. Patients with persistent Graves' disease were compared with patients with newly diagnosed Graves' disease using TCR sequencing and RNA sequencing of peripheral blood. The study was conducted in China and was registered as a clinical trial. Beyond this particular receptor, the publication reports: Persistent patients shared more public clonotypes among themselves (around 2,700) than newly diagnosed patients did (about 900). Persistent Graves' disease patients showed lower TCR Shannon entropy and fewer highly expanded clones than newly diagnosed patients, suggesting clonal expansion. Only peripheral blood was studied, because thyroid tissue, the primary lesion, was inaccessible. Persistent disease showed preferential use of TRBV28, TRBJ1-2 and TRBJ2-5, whereas newly diagnosed disease favored TRBV20-1 and TRBJ2-1. The authors acknowledged the small sample size as a limitation that may reduce accuracy. Only the TCR beta chain was sequenced and analyzed.

The CDR3 has 12 amino acids, counting the end cysteine and phenylalanine. Just the 36-base CDR3 DNA is kept, in frame starting at base 1. Looking up the germline V gene (reference sequence) yields CDR1 GTSNPN and CDR2 SVGIG. The V and J ends are trimmed by 0 bases and 8 bases, leaving 10 bases between them. Receptor amplification or capture employed multiplex PCR. The listed sequencing device is Illumina HiSeq 4000. To build TCR beta libraries, CDR3 regions were amplified by Arm-PCR using iRepertoire HTBI primers. PCR products were gel purified before sequencing. The original pipeline was this. A total of some 65 TRBV and 14 TRBJ segments were identified across samples and were used for gene usage analysis of CDR3 amino acid clonotypes. COPE and FqMerger were used to merge the filtered high-quality paired reads into contigs. BLAST was used to align contigs to IMGT TRBV, TRBD and TRBJ reference genes, and CDR3 was defined according to IMGT. Any clonotype with a frequency above 0.1% was counted as a highly expanded clone. Shannon entropy served as the measure of repertoire diversity, while the Gini coefficient captured V-J evenness. A clonotype was considered public if more than one individual shared it. TCRdb trimmed the raw reads at Q25, called clones with MiXCR and kept productive beta chains. Each record represents a unique CDR3 protein, reported with the most common genes and DNA among its rows. The V and J calls come from TCRdb's annotation, not from the publication. Present in this sample are about 210,000 distinct CDR3 sequences, approximately 18% of which were seen just once. Jointly, the top ten make up about 10% of the sample.

This sample's time point label indicates: newly diagnosed GD, antithyroid drugs for less than 3 months. For both TCR sequencing and RNA sequencing, RNA was extracted from PBMCs in TRIzol. The diagnosis of Graves' disease was made according to American Thyroid Association guidelines. Patients for the study were recruited at an endocrinology department in Xi'an, China. Each patient gave approximately 8.8 milliliters of peripheral blood, collected in an EDTA anticoagulant tube. Ficoll Paque Plus density gradient separation was used to isolate PBMCs, and no further T cell sorting was done. An Agilent 2100 Bioanalyzer and agarose gel were used to assess RNA quality, and a NanoDrop 2000 was used to measure RNA concentration. These data also formed part of another study, on T cells in Graves' hyperthyroidism and ophthalmopathy. As that second paper reports: Stable Graves' hyperthyroidism was defined as no progression to ophthalmopathy during 18 months of follow-up. The hyperthyroidism patients were between 18 and 65 years old and newly diagnosed, with a disease duration of less than 2 months. The study excluded patients with uncontrolled infections, other autoimmune diseases, pregnancy or lactation. Diagnoses were based on clinical symptoms, serum thyroxine and TRAb, thyroid ultrasound and orbital computed tomography. A first-round RT-PCR of the TCR CDR3 used the HTBI primer set with the Qiagen OneStep RT-PCR kit. Most expanded thyroid clonotypes (frequency above 0.001) were also detected in blood, a finding suggesting that blood repertoires may reflect thyroid immune responses. Ophthalmopathy was separated from stable hyperthyroidism by a 13 V-J signature model, with over 85% sensitivity and about 81% specificity obtained in cross-validation and 80%/75% obtained in testing. In validation, the model predicted progression to ophthalmopathy with approximately 70% sensitivity and 72% to 85% specificity, a median of around 6.6 months before onset. TCR V-J signatures able to tell the groups apart were searched for in a discovery cohort of 95 to 100 patients, of whom fewer than 45 had Graves' ophthalmopathy and more than 55 had stable Graves' hyperthyroidism. Prospective prediction of ophthalmopathy was tested in an independent validation cohort of fewer than 20 hyperthyroidism patients and 15 to 17 patients who later progressed to ophthalmopathy. For training and testing, the roughly 100 patients in the discovery cohort were randomly divided in a 7:3 ratio. In addition, the study compared T-cell repertoires in thyroid tissue and in blood from a handful of Graves' hyperthyroidism patients. After sampling, hyperthyroidism patients received methimazole starting at 30 mg daily, and ophthalmopathy patients received high-dose intravenous methylprednisolone. Libraries were constructed in a second round of multiplex PCR, after which size selection and purification were carried out. Paired-end sequencing of the libraries was performed with 100 bp reads on an Illumina HiSeq2000. SOAPnuke was used to process the raw data, throwing out any read that contained adapters or uncalled bases, had a mean Phred below 15, or lacked an exact constant-primer or identifier match. COPE v1.2.5 was used to merge high-quality paired reads, and clonotypes were defined as unique nucleotide sequences. MiTCR v1.1 was used to align clonotypes to the IMGT TRBV, TRBD and TRBJ reference segments. Analysis was restricted to V-J combinations with a frequency above 0.0001, which covered 99.2% of repertoires. The TCS score was defined as the ratio of F50 (clonal expansion) to E x V (chaos), calculated using BLOSUM62-based TCRdist between CDR3 peptides within each V-J. Welch's t-statistics and random forest reduced just over 500 V-J features to under 15, which were used in a naive Bayes classifier (R e1071). Sample size was not statistically predetermined, and investigators were not blinded to group allocation. According to the paper, TCR Vbeta CDR3 sequencing was carried out on some 130 peripheral blood samples, which came from 40 to 45 ophthalmopathy, about 75 hyperthyroidism and roughly 17 progressor patients.

The V and J segments used are TRBV30 and TRBJ1-1; a tentative D call is TRBD1 (6 bases match). The source is a woman between 25 and 40 years old with Graves disease. Donor details come from another sample of the same person, matched by shared clones. Sequences were derived from peripheral blood mononuclear cells (PBMCs), sampled at new diagnosis, from a patient treated with antithyroid drugs. The nucleotides read TGTGCCTGGAGTGTACGAGGGGGGGAAGCTTTCTTT. Its product reads: CAWSVRGGEAFF.